This TCR beta chain was retrieved from a study of T cell responses to AZD1222 COVID-19 vaccine. Germline V gives CDR1 LGHDT, CDR2 YNNKEL (reference sequence). CDR3 length: 17 amino acids. V was pared by 4 bases and J by 0 bases, with 15 bases between. Some clones are missing from TCRdb's copy, which holds only in-frame ones; the method was immunoSEQ multiplex PCR. The sample contains under 130,000 clones, approximately 92% of which appear only once. This sequence joins TRBV3-1 (or the pseudogene TRBV3-2) and TRBJ2-2; weak D call: TRBD2 (5 bases). The receptor was derived from an adult who received the AZD1222 COVID-19 vaccine. Sequenced material: peripheral blood, taken 28 days after the second AZD1222 dose. The DNA of the CDR3 is TGTGCCAGCAGCCTTCGCTGGGTAGCGTCGAACACCGGGGAGCTGTTTTTT. Protein product: CASSLRWVASNTGELFF.